One and the same sample provided the 25 T cell receptor beta chains below, sequenced in a study of cytomegalovirus exposure and HLA in healthy donors (dated 2017 in TCRdb). The library was generated by the immunoSEQ multiplex PCR assay. A mixture of 60 forward primers for TCR Vbeta segments and 13 reverse primers for TCR Jbeta segments was used in the multiplex PCR. Here the immuneACCESS table is served through TCRdb, limited to in-frame sequences with V and J called. Missing clones are a known gap in these copies; in checked studies unresolved V genes cover under half, and the rest lacks a known reason. The sample profile shows roughly 170,000 clones; 82% of them were found once. The ten biggest clones cover around 1.5% of the sample. The material sequenced was PBMCs. The receptors originated from a male donor in good health and CMV-seronegative.

The chain carries TRBV4-2 and TRBJ2-7; D perhaps matches TRBD1 (5 bases). Trimming pared 0 bases from V and 2 bases from J, leaving 11 bases between. In germline, CDR1 is LGHNA, CDR2 YNFKEQ. This CDR3 is built from 15 residues. CDR3 region: CASSQEQQVPYEQYF. The CDR3, as DNA: TGTGCCAGCAGCCAAGAGCAACAGGTCCCCTACGAGCAGTACTTC.

The chain is built from TRBV4-1 and TRBJ2-5; D remains unclear. The CDR3 is 16 amino acids. V was pared by 1 base and J by 4 bases, with 16 bases between. CDR1 and CDR2 (germline): MGHRA, YSYEKL. The CDR3 DNA reads as TGCGCCAGCAGCCAAGCGGTATCTCGTCGGGTAGAGACCCAGTACTTC. It codes for CASSQAVSRRVETQYF.

The chain combines TRBV6-5 with TRBJ2-3, with D hard to call. The CDR3 runs to 16 residues. V dropped 0 bases and J dropped 0 bases, with 10 bases sitting between them. The germline gives CDR1 MNHEY, CDR2 SVGAGI. CDR3 DNA: TGTGCCAGCAGTTACTCTCCCAGGCCAAGCACAGATACGCAGTATTTT. Its translation is CASSYSPRPSTDTQYF.

The table lists this clone with a few counts. J is TRBJ1-5 and V is TRBV6-1; no definite D call. Germline CDR1 reads MNHNS; CDR2 reads SASEGT. V shed 4 bases and J shed 1 base, with 5 bases lying between them. The length of the CDR3 is 13 residues. Here the CDR3 reads CASSVGSNQPQHF. The CDR3 region has the DNA TGTGCCAGCAGTGTCGGGAGCAATCAGCCCCAGCATTTT.

A single count supports this clone. The chain is built from TRBV4-3 and TRBJ1-1, with D uncertain. V was pared by 0 bases and J by 3 bases, with 8 bases between. This CDR3 region has 14 residues. Germline V gives CDR1 LGHNA, CDR2 YSLEER. Here the CDR3 DNA reads TGCGCCAGCAGCCAAGAATCAGGTTACACTGAAGCTTTCTTT. Protein sequence: CASSQESGYTEAFF.

The rearrangement uses TRBV29-1 and TRBJ2-1; D possibly corresponds to TRBD1 (5 bases). Trimming removed 4 bases at V and 7 bases at J, with 11 bases between. Germline loops: CDR1 SQVTM, CDR2 ANQGSEA. CDR3 length: 12 amino acids. The CDR3 nucleotides are TGCAGCGTTGTCCAGGGCGTGAATGAGCAGTTCTTC. Translation gives CSVVQGVNEQFF.

The V call is TRBV19, the J call TRBJ1-3; tentative D call: TRBD1 (5 bases). This CDR3 region has 16 residues. The V end lost 1 base, the J end lost 0 bases, and 10 bases lay between the germline ends. CDR1 is LNHDA and CDR2 is SQIVND in the germline V gene (reference sequence). The CDR3 sequence is CASSIVRGLSGNTIYF. Written as DNA, the CDR3 is TGTGCCAGTAGTATAGTCCGGGGACTCTCTGGAAACACCATATATTTT.

CDR3 coding DNA: TGTGCCAGCAGTTTTCTGGACAGGGTGGGGAACACTGAAGCTTTCTTT. Translated, it gives CASSFLDRVGNTEAFF. The V call is TRBV27, the J call TRBJ1-1; TRBD1 matches 8 bases. The CDR3 is 16 amino acids. In germline, CDR1 is MNHEY, CDR2 SMNVEV (reference sequence). The junction had 7 bases not matched to a gene; V was cut back by 3 bases and J by 1 base.

V usage is TRBV9 and J usage is TRBJ1-2; 7 bases are shared with TRBD1. Per the germline V gene, CDR1 is SGDLS and CDR2 is YYNGEE. This CDR3 spans 15 amino acids. The V segment lost 0 bases and the J segment 0 bases; nucleotides outside the gene matches: 2. CDR3 loop: CASSVVTGTNYGYTF. The CDR3 DNA reads TGTGCCAGCAGCGTAGTGACAGGGACTAACTATGGCTACACCTTC.

The rearrangement joins TRBV7-2 to TRBJ1-1; possible D gene TRBD1, 5 bases. Trimming shortened V by 5 bases and J by 4 bases, and 20 bases separated the two germline ends. The CDR3 covers 16 residues. The germline CDR1 and CDR2 sequences are SGHTA and FQGNSA. CDR3 sequence reads: CASSPQGAGGGTEAFF. The CDR3 DNA reads TGTGCCAGCAGCCCCCAGGGAGCGGGGGGTGGCACTGAAGCTTTCTTT. The full variable domain, completed using reference TRBV7-2 and TRBJ1-1, is GAGVSQSPSNKVTEKGKDVELRCDPISGHTALYWYRQSLGQGLEFLIYFQGNSAPDKSGLPSDRFSAERTGGSVSTLTIQRTQQEDSAVYLCASSPQGAGGGTEAFFGQGTRLTVV.

The chain links TRBV23-1 to TRBJ2-3; a possible D gene is TRBD1 (7 bases). TRBV23-1 is designated an ORF whose function remains uncertain. The ends were cut back, 0 bases at V and 0 bases at J, with 25 bases in the middle. The CDR3 sequence is 21 residues long. CDR3 coding DNA: TGCGCCAGCAGTCAATCCTCAGGGGGGTACTGCGGATCCACTAGCACAGATACGCAGTATTTT. Translating gives CASSQSSGGYCGSTSTDTQYF.

This chain uses TRBV6-1 with TRBJ1-2, with D unclear. CDR3 length equals 13 residues. Germline V gene lookup returns CDR1 MNHNS and CDR2 SASEGT. The V end lost 8 bases, the J end lost 4 bases, and 14 bases lay between the germline ends. CDR3 sequence (DNA): TGTGCCAGCCCCCATACTGCCTCCTATGGCTACACCTTC. Its translation: CASPHTASYGYTF.

This rearrangement joins TRBV9 to TRBJ2-5; no clear D gene. This CDR3 region has 14 residues. V was trimmed by 0 bases and J by 2 bases, leaving 8 bases between them. Germline CDR1 SGDLS, CDR2 YYNGEE. This CDR3 reads CASSVGVIQETQYF. CDR3 in DNA: TGTGCCAGCAGCGTAGGAGTTATTCAAGAGACCCAGTACTTC.

This sequence joins TRBV27 and TRBJ2-1, with 12 positions matching TRBD1. This CDR3 contains 17 residues. V shed 3 bases, J shed 7 bases, and the junction held 10 bases outside the gene matches. Germline V gene data show CDR1 as MNHEY and CDR2 as SMNVEV (reference sequence). CDR3 DNA sequence: TGTGCCAGCAGTTTCAGGCGGTGGGGACAGGGGGCGAATGAGCAGTTCTTC. This gives the protein CASSFRRWGQGANEQFF.

This rearrangement joins TRBV5-6 to TRBJ1-1; 7 bases are a match to TRBD1. Germline lookup yields CDR1 SGHDT and CDR2 YYEEEE. This CDR3 has 14 residues. The V segment lost 4 bases and the J segment 1 base; nucleotides outside the gene matches: 4. In DNA form, the CDR3 reads TGTGCCAGCAGCCCCCAGGGGGAGAACACTGAAGCTTTCTTT. It codes for CASSPQGENTEAFF.

The chain couples TRBV5-1 to TRBJ2-1; 16 nucleotides match TRBD2. CDR3 size: 15 residues. Germline CDR1 is SGHRS and CDR2 is YFSETQ. Trimming cost V 4 bases and J 10 bases; bases outside gene matches: 5. The CDR3 loop is CASSKGTSGRGEQFF. The DNA for the CDR3 is TGCGCCAGCAGCAAAGGGACTAGCGGGAGGGGCGAGCAGTTCTTC.

A few counts support this clone. J is TRBJ1-2 and V is TRBV9, with D perhaps TRBD1 (6 bases). Germline assignment: CDR1 SGDLS and CDR2 YYNGEE. Trimming shortened V by 4 bases and J by 5 bases, and 18 bases separated the two germline ends. The CDR3 is 15 residues long. This chain's CDR3 is CASSYSPGAGYGYTF. CDR3 nucleotide sequence: TGTGCCAGCAGCTATAGCCCAGGGGCAGGGTATGGCTACACCTTC.

This clone has just one count. This rearrangement joins TRBV6-5 to TRBJ2-6; D unclear. Germline CDR1 MNHEY, CDR2 SVGAGI. Trimming left V 1 base short and J 0 bases short, with 4 bases between. The CDR3 is made up of 15 amino acids. The CDR3 sequence is CASSYWSSGANVLTF. CDR3 nucleotides: TGTGCCAGCAGTTACTGGAGCTCTGGGGCCAACGTCCTGACTTTC.

The J gene is TRBJ2-7, the V gene TRBV6-1; D ambiguous. The CDR3 sequence is 14 residues long. Trimming took off 4 bases at V and 0 bases at J, with 10 bases between the two ends. Germline lookup yields CDR1 MNHNS and CDR2 SASEGT. The CDR3 sequence is CASSAQASSYEQYF. CDR3 in DNA: TGTGCCAGCAGTGCCCAGGCGAGCTCCTACGAGCAGTACTTC.

The chain is built from TRBV7-2 and TRBJ2-1; 11 bases line up with TRBD2. The V gene end was trimmed by 5 bases and the J gene end by 10 bases; junction bases not matched to a gene: 13. Germline values: CDR1 SGHTA, CDR2 FQGNSA. CDR3 length equals 16 residues. CDR3 sequence reads: CASSLRLAGGGGEQFF. DNA of the CDR3: TGTGCCAGCAGCCTTAGGTTAGCGGGAGGGGGCGGGGAGCAGTTCTTC.

The rearrangement uses TRBV7-6 and TRBJ2-5, with 9 bases that match TRBD1. With 3 bases clipped from V and 2 bases from J, the junction kept 4 bases outside the gene matches. CDR1 is SGHVS, CDR2 FNYEAQ, per germline. The CDR3 is 15 amino acids. The CDR3 here is CASSFGQGKQETQYF. The CDR3 DNA follows: TGTGCCAGCAGCTTCGGACAGGGGAAACAAGAGACCCAGTACTTC.

This clone was seen a few times. An end of the junction differs from the germline gene, which may be a read error. The chain links TRBV4-1 to TRBJ2-7; D perhaps matches TRBD2 (6 bases). This CDR3 is 15 amino acids long. Germline V gene data show CDR1 as MGHRA and CDR2 as YSYEKL. In DNA form, the CDR3 reads TGTGCCAGCAGCGCGCGGGGAGAGGGCGGCAACGAGCAGTACTTC. Translating it yields CASSARGEGGNEQYF.

The chain is built from TRBV13 and TRBJ2-3; D gene ambiguous. Germline values: CDR1 PRHDT, CDR2 FYEKMQ (reference sequence). CDR3 length: 11 amino acids. CDR3 nucleotide sequence: TGTGCTTCTTCTAGCACAGATACGCAGTATTTT. This sequence encodes CASSSTDTQYF.

The chain combines TRBV7-3 with TRBJ2-7; D might be TRBD1 (6 bases). From germline, CDR1 is SGHTA and CDR2 FQGTGA. The CDR3 covers 14 residues. V lost 4 bases and J 7 bases, leaving 17 bases between the germline ends. As DNA, the CDR3 is TGTGCCAGCAGCTCAAATGGGGGACACCGGGAGCAGTACTTC. It is translated as CASSSNGGHREQYF.

A single count supports this clone. V and J are TRBV6-5 and TRBJ2-1; possible D gene TRBD2, 5 bases. Germline values: CDR1 MNHEY, CDR2 SVGAGI. The V end was cut by 4 bases, the J end by 8 bases, with 12 bases between. The CDR3 length is 13 residues. CDR3 sequence reads: CASSSGIEYEQFF. The DNA for the CDR3 is TGTGCCAGCAGTTCGGGAATCGAATATGAGCAGTTCTTC.